A selection of T cell receptor beta chains follows, all from one sample in a study of blood T cell repertoires in COVID-19. The data were produced by immunoSEQ multiplex PCR, yet TCRdb's version contains in-frame clones alone and is incomplete. The table lists 120,000 or so clones, roughly nine tenths of them singletons. Sequencing used peripheral blood. These receptor sequences come from a man over 45 with active COVID-19. The CDR3 runs from the conserved cysteine through the conserved F or W. A D gene is named only where the DNA matches it firmly. Clone size is given for some rows only: seen once, a few or many times, or a class if the clone is expanded.

size,V,D,J,DNA,CDR3
.,TRBV6-2/TRBV6-3,.,TRBJ2-3,TGTGCCAGCAGTACTCCCTCGTTCGCAGATACGCAGTATTTT,CASSTPSFADTQYF
.,TRBV18,.,TRBJ1-4,TGTGCCAGCTCACCAGCAGGGGTGGATGAAAAACTGTTTTTT,CASSPAGVDEKLFF
once,TRBV5-5,.,TRBJ1-2,TGTGCCAGCAGCTTGGGGGAGGGATCGAATAACTATGGCTACACCTTC,CASSLGEGSNNYGYTF
.,TRBV13,TRBD1,TRBJ1-2,TGTGCCAGCAGCCGCCCAAGCGGGACAGGGGGCGCGTTGGACACCTTC,CASSRPSGTGGALDTF
.,TRBV5-4,TRBD2,TRBJ2-1,TGTGCCAGCAGCTTGGCCCGGGAGGCGCAGTTCTTC,CASSLAREAQFF
.,TRBV7-3,.,TRBJ2-1,TGTGCCAGCAGCTTAATGGGCGGGGTTGAGCAGTTCTTC,CASSLMGGVEQFF
.,TRBV6-4,.,TRBJ1-2,TGTGCCAGCAGTCCCCTCCCCGGGGCTAACTATGGCTACACCTTC,CASSPLPGANYGYTF
.,TRBV27,.,TRBJ1-6,TGTGCCAGCAGTGACAGGCCAAATTCACCCCTCCACTTT,CASSDRPNSPLHF
.,TRBV6-5,.,TRBJ2-4,TGTGCCAGCATCAATACAGATCTAGCCAAAAACATTCAGTACTTC,CASINTDLAKNIQYF
.,TRBV2,TRBD1,TRBJ1-4,TGTGCCAGCGGGACAGGGTTTACAAAACTGTTTTTT,CASGTGFTKLFF
.,TRBV5-4,.,TRBJ2-3,TGTGCCAGCAGCCACCCTGCGGGAAGCACAGATACGCAGTATTTT,CASSHPAGSTDTQYF
.,TRBV30,.,TRBJ1-1,TGTGCCTGGAGTCCGAGACAGGCTGAAGCTTTCTTT,CAWSPRQAEAFF
.,TRBV21-1,.,TRBJ1-5,TGTGCCAGCAGCAAAGGGGGACAGGGGGAGCCCCAGCATTTT,CASSKGGQGEPQHF
.,TRBV6-1,TRBD2,TRBJ2-7,TGTGCCAGCAGTGAAGAACCCTTATCGGGGGGGTCCTACGAGCAGTACTTC,CASSEEPLSGGSYEQYF
.,TRBV20-1,.,TRBJ2-1,TGCAGTGCTAGTATCCCCAACGGGAGTGCCTACAATGAGCAGTTCTTC,CSASIPNGSAYNEQFF
.,TRBV12-3/TRBV12-4,.,TRBJ2-1,TGTGCCAGCAGTTTAGCGCTACAGCAGTTCTTC,CASSLALQQFF
.,TRBV25-1,.,TRBJ2-3,TGTGCCAGCAGTGGCCCGAGGGGGGGAGTGGTAGATACGCAGTATTTT,CASSGPRGGVVDTQYF
.,TRBV9,TRBD2,TRBJ2-3,TGTGCCAGCAGCGTAGCTTTAGCGGGAGGCACAGATACGCAGTATTTT,CASSVALAGGTDTQYF
.,TRBV4-1,.,TRBJ1-1,TGCGCCAGCAGAAGGACTGAGACTATGAACACTGAAGCTTTCTTT,CASRRTETMNTEAFF
.,TRBV5-1,.,TRBJ1-2,TGCGCCAGCAGCTTGGACTCCCCTAACTATGGCTACACCTTC,CASSLDSPNYGYTF
.,TRBV6-6,TRBD1,TRBJ1-1,TGTGCCAGCAGTTCCCGGGACAGGGGACCGAACACTGAAGCTTTCTTT,CASSSRDRGPNTEAFF
.,TRBV5-1,.,TRBJ2-7,TGCGCCAGCAGCTTGGCGGGGCGGGACGACGAGCAGTACTTC,CASSLAGRDDEQYF
.,TRBV7-9,TRBD1,TRBJ2-1,TGTGCCAGCAGCTTCAGAGGACAGGGGGGGAATGAGCAGTTCTTC,CASSFRGQGGNEQFF
.,TRBV9,TRBD2,TRBJ2-2,TGTGCCAGCAGCGTCGGACTAGCGGGAGGACCGAACACCGGGGAGCTGTTTTTT,CASSVGLAGGPNTGELFF
.,TRBV7-2,TRBD2,TRBJ2-1,TGTGCCAGCCAGTTAGCGGGGGGCCTATACAATGAGCAGTTCTTC,CASQLAGGLYNEQFF
.,TRBV6-2/TRBV6-3,.,TRBJ1-2,TGTGCCAGCAGTTACTCGGACAGTCGAAACTATGGCTACACCTTC,CASSYSDSRNYGYTF
.,TRBV7-9,.,TRBJ1-5,TGTGCCAGCAGCCCCAGGTGGGGCAATCAGCCCCAGCATTTT,CASSPRWGNQPQHF
.,TRBV3-1/TRBV3-2,TRBD2,TRBJ2-5,TGTGCCAGCAGCCGAGAACTAGCGGACGAGACCCAGTACTTC,CASSRELADETQYF
.,TRBV7-2,TRBD1,TRBJ2-1,TGTGCCAGCGGGTCAGGGGGCGCATACAATGAGCAGTTCTTC,CASGSGGAYNEQFF
.,TRBV14,TRBD1,TRBJ2-1,TGTGCCAGCAGCCAAGGAAAGCACGTGGGACAGGGGGGCGAGCAGTTCTTC,CASSQGKHVGQGGEQFF
.,TRBV2,.,TRBJ1-2,TGTGCCAGCATGACCGACAGTAACTATGGCTACACCTTC,CASMTDSNYGYTF
.,TRBV7-8,TRBD2,TRBJ2-3,TGTGCCAGCAGCGCAGCGGGGGGGCTTAGAGATACGCAGTATTTT,CASSAAGGLRDTQYF
.,TRBV3-1/TRBV3-2,TRBD1,TRBJ2-7,TGTGCCAGCAGCCAAGGGACAGGTGGGGAGTACTTC,CASSQGTGGEYF
.,TRBV5-6,.,TRBJ2-2,TGTGCCAGCAGCGGACCTGGACAGAGCACCGGGGAGCTGTTTTTT,CASSGPGQSTGELFF
.,TRBV6-5,.,TRBJ1-5,TGTGCCAGCAGTTACTCGACACAGAGCAATCAGCCCCAGCATTTT,CASSYSTQSNQPQHF
once,TRBV7-9,TRBD1,TRBJ1-2,TGTGCCAGCAGCTTTGGAGACAGGGCTTATGGCTACACCTTC,CASSFGDRAYGYTF
.,TRBV2,.,TRBJ1-5,TGTGCCAGCAGTTCAAGCCAGACAAACAATCAGCCCCAGCATTTT,CASSSSQTNNQPQHF
once,TRBV7-3,TRBD1,TRBJ1-1,TGTGCCAGCAGCTTTGGGACAGGGGTTGCTAACGATGCTTTCTTT,CASSFGTGVANDAFF
.,TRBV4-1,TRBD1,TRBJ2-1,TGCGCCAGCAGCCAGACAGGGTATCTCGGCAATGAGCAGTTCTTC,CASSQTGYLGNEQFF
.,TRBV10-3,TRBD2,TRBJ2-1,TGTGCCATCAACCCGGGGAGCGGGGGGGCCCCCAATGAGCAGTTCTTC,CAINPGSGGAPNEQFF
few,TRBV11-3,.,TRBJ1-3,TGTGCCAGCAGCGGCAAAGGGTACAGGGTTGGAAACACCATATATTTT,CASSGKGYRVGNTIYF
.,TRBV10-3,TRBD2,TRBJ2-2,TGTGCCCCAGGACTAGCGGGGGGTAAAGAAGCCACCGGGGAGCTGTTTTTT,CAPGLAGGKEATGELFF
.,TRBV24-1,.,TRBJ2-4,TGTGCCACCAGTGACCGAACAGGTCGGGACATTCAGTACTTC,CATSDRTGRDIQYF
once,TRBV7-2,.,TRBJ2-2,TGTGCCAGCAGCTTCGGGTCTTCGAACACCGGGGAGCTGTTTTTT,CASSFGSSNTGELFF
.,TRBV7-6,.,TRBJ2-3,TGTGCCAGCAGCTCAACCGTAGGGGGATCAGTCTCAGATACGCAGTATTTT,CASSSTVGGSVSDTQYF
many,TRBV7-3,.,TRBJ2-7,TGTGCCAGCAGCTCTGGGCCCGCCCGGGAGCAGTACTTC,CASSSGPAREQYF
.,TRBV21-1,.,TRBJ2-1,TGTGCCAGCAGCATTGGGTCCCGGGACAGCCAAAACAATGAGCAGTTCTTC,CASSIGSRDSQNNEQFF
.,TRBV7-8,TRBD1,TRBJ2-1,TGTGCCAGCAGCCTCCGGACAGGACCCTACAATGAGCAGTTCTTC,CASSLRTGPYNEQFF
.,TRBV7-7,.,TRBJ2-5,TGTGCCAGCAGCTTAGATCTGGGTACGGGGGATTCGGGGACCCAGTACTTC,CASSLDLGTGDSGTQYF